Below are 19 T cell receptor beta chains sequenced from a single sample in a study of control samples from healthy donors and cancer patients. Using immunoSEQ multiplex PCR, the repertoire was profiled, and TCRdb retains in-frame clones only, with some absent. The table lists 50,000 to 75,000 clones, approximately 85% of them singletons. The material sequenced was blood. The receptors were sampled from a man in his forties in good health.

This sequence joins TRBV21-1 and TRBJ1-2. TRBV21-1 is tagged as a pseudogene. The CDR3 spans 9 residues. The CDR3 nucleotides read TGTGCCAGCCCTGAAGGCTACACCTTC. Translating it yields CASPEGYTF.

The chain links TRBV9 to TRBJ1-2; D is possibly TRBD1 (5 bases). The CDR3 is 13 residues long. CDR1 and CDR2 from the germline V gene are SGDLS and YYNGEE. The ends were cut back, 4 bases at V and 6 bases at J, with 13 bases in the middle. CDR3 bases: TGTGCCAGCAGCACTCAGGGAACGCATGGCTACACCTTC. Amino acid sequence: CASSTQGTHGYTF.

The chain has TRBV4-3 and TRBJ2-3; 8 nucleotides match TRBD1. This CDR3 is 15 amino acids long. The germline V gene has CDR1 LGHNA and CDR2 YSLEER. Trimming cost V 2 bases and J 0 bases; bases outside gene matches: 1. The CDR3, as DNA: TGCGCCAGCAGCCAATGGGACAGGAGCACAGATACGCAGTATTTT. Its translation is CASSQWDRSTDTQYF.

CDR3 nucleotide sequence: TGTGCCAACTCGGACAGAACCTACGAGCAGTACTTC. Protein product: CANSDRTYEQYF. The V call is TRBV5-4, the J call TRBJ2-7, with a weak D call TRBD1 (6 bases). CDR1 and CDR2 (germline): SGHNT, YYREEE (reference sequence). V dropped 9 bases and J dropped 2 bases, with 12 bases sitting between them. The CDR3 is 12 amino acids.

This chain joins TRBV7-9 and TRBJ1-1; D is unresolved. From germline, CDR1 is SEHNR and CDR2 FQNEAQ (reference sequence). The CDR3 has 13 amino acids. Between the trimmed V and J ends, which lost 2 bases and 1 base, there was a span of 5 bases. Here the CDR3 reads CASSLQPNTEAFF. The CDR3 DNA reads as TGTGCCAGCAGCTTACAGCCGAACACTGAAGCTTTCTTT.

This clone has only one observation. The chain carries TRBV5-6 and TRBJ2-5; 12 positions match TRBD2. The CDR3 is made up of 16 amino acids. Germline trimming cut 1 base from V and 4 bases from J; bases unmatched to any gene: 5. Germline V gives CDR1 SGHDT, CDR2 YYEEEE. This CDR3 is CASSLHASGGAETQYF. The CDR3 DNA is TGTGCCAGCAGCTTGCATGCTAGCGGGGGGGCAGAGACCCAGTACTTC. The whole variable domain, remainder taken from reference TRBV5-6 and TRBJ2-5, is DAGVTQSPTHLIKTRGQQVTLRCSPKSGHDTVSWYQQALGQGPQFIFQYYEEEERQRGNFPDRFSGHQFPNYSSELNVNALLLGDSALYLCASSLHASGGAETQYFGPGTRLLVL.

The V gene is TRBV3-1 (or the pseudogene TRBV3-2), the J gene TRBJ1-2; maybe TRBD1 (5 bases). The CDR3 spans 14 residues. Germline CDR1 reads LGHDT; CDR2 reads YNNKEL (reference sequence). V lost 1 base and J 7 bases, leaving 13 bases between the germline ends. The CDR3 DNA reads as TGTGCCAGCAGCCAAGTAACAGGCGCCGTTGGCTACACCTTC. Protein product: CASSQVTGAVGYTF.

This chain connects TRBV29-1 to TRBJ1-2; D is unresolved. V shed 0 bases and J shed 11 bases, with 16 bases lying between them. CDR3 length: 13 residues. The germline CDR1 and CDR2 sequences are SQVTM and ANQGSEA. DNA for the CDR3: TGCAGCGTTGAAGAACCTACGGGAACTATGTACACCTTC. Translation: CSVEEPTGTMYTF.

A single count supports this clone. V is TRBV18 and J is TRBJ1-5; no clear D gene. The CDR3 has 15 amino acids. The ends were cut back, 3 bases at V and 0 bases at J, with 9 bases in the middle. Germline V gene lookup returns CDR1 KGHSH and CDR2 LQKENI. This chain's CDR3 is CASSPLPNSNQPQHF. In DNA, the CDR3 is TGTGCCAGCTCACCCCTTCCAAATAGCAATCAGCCCCAGCATTTT.

The chain couples TRBV30 to TRBJ1-6, with TRBD1 as a possible D gene (6 bases). Germline V gene sequence: CDR1 GTSNPN, CDR2 SVGIG (reference sequence). The V gene lost 1 base and the J gene lost 10 bases, with 14 bases spanning the gap. The CDR3 loop spans 14 amino acids. CDR3 DNA sequence: TGTGCCTGGAGTGATGAACAGGGAGAATCACCCCTCCACTTT. Translation: CAWSDEQGESPLHF.

This chain joins TRBV6-2 or TRBV6-3 and TRBJ2-1; 14 bases agree with TRBD2. Per germline, CDR1 MNHEY and CDR2 SVGEGT. CDR3 length: 16 amino acids. Trimming took 4 bases from V and 10 from J; bases not matched to a gene: 9. CDR3 DNA sequence: TGTGCCAGCAGTTCGAGGACTAGCGGGGGGACAGGAGAGCAGTTCTTC. Translated: CASSSRTSGGTGEQFF.

The J gene is TRBJ2-2, the V gene TRBV24-1; weak D call: TRBD2 (5 bases). Germline V gives CDR1 KGHDR, CDR2 SFDVKD. There are 18 residues in the CDR3. V dropped 4 bases and J dropped 5 bases, with 22 bases sitting between them. CDR3 region: CATSDLPRGRRPTGELFF. For the CDR3, the DNA is TGTGCCACCAGTGACCTCCCTAGAGGGCGAAGACCTACCGGGGAGCTGTTTTTT.

The CDR3 DNA reads TGTGCCAGCAGTGAACTGGGGCTAGGTTATAATCAGCCCCAGCATTTT. Amino acids: CASSELGLGYNQPQHF. The rearrangement links TRBV2 to TRBJ1-5, with a possible D match to TRBD1 (5 bases). The length of the CDR3 is 16 residues. Germline V gives CDR1 SNHLY, CDR2 FYNNEI. Trimming removed 2 bases from V and 4 bases from J, with 15 bases in between.

In DNA form, the CDR3 reads TGTGCCACCAGCAGAGCCCCAGGGACAGGGCTGAGGTCAGATACGCAGTATTTT. Protein: CATSRAPGTGLRSDTQYF. This rearrangement joins TRBV15 to TRBJ2-3, with 9 bases fitting TRBD1. J gave up 4 bases and V 1 base, and 12 bases lay outside the gene matches. Germline V gene lookup returns CDR1 LNHNV and CDR2 YYDKDF (reference sequence). The CDR3 contains 18 residues. Filled out from reference TRBV15 and TRBJ2-3, the complete variable domain reads DAMVIQNPRYQVTQFGKPVTLSCSQTLNHNVMYWYQQKSSQAPKLLFHYYDKDFNNEADTPDNFQSRRPNTSFCFLDIRSPGLGDTAMYLCATSRAPGTGLRSDTQYFGPGTRLTVL.

V is TRBV7-8 and J is TRBJ2-7; unclear D gene. CDR1 is SGHVS and CDR2 is FQNEAQ in the germline V gene. V was shortened by 1 base and J by 0 bases, with 10 bases between the two germline ends. The CDR3 has 15 residues. DNA for the CDR3: TGTGCCAGCAGCTTAGGTCCAGGTCGCTCCTACGAGCAGTACTTC. It yields the protein CASSLGPGRSYEQYF.

V gene TRBV30 combines with J gene TRBJ2-5; 11 bases line up with TRBD2. The CDR3 extends over 16 amino acids. Germline CDR1 is GTSNPN and CDR2 is SVGIG (reference sequence). V lost 2 bases and J lost 1; bases outside the gene matches: 6. The CDR3 sequence is CAWSLPGLAAQETQYF. The DNA for the CDR3 is TGTGCCTGGAGTTTACCGGGACTAGCGGCCCAAGAGACCCAGTACTTC.

The chain employs TRBV11-2 and TRBJ1-4; no clear D. The CDR3 runs 15 residues. V lost 1 base and J 4 bases, leaving 10 bases between the germline ends. Germline CDR1 reads SGHAT; CDR2 reads FQNNGV. The DNA of the CDR3 is TGTGCCAGCAGCTTAGTTTGGGGTCTTAATGAAAAACTGTTTTTT. Its translation: CASSLVWGLNEKLFF.

This chain connects TRBV7-3 to TRBJ2-3; 9 nucleotides align to TRBD1. The germline gives CDR1 SGHTA, CDR2 FQGTGA. The CDR3 totals 16 residues. Losses at the gene ends were 2 bases for V and 3 bases for J; bases not matched to a gene: 6. CDR3 in DNA: TGTGCCAGCAGCTTAGAAAGGGGACAGGGAACAGATACGCAGTATTTT. Translation gives CASSLERGQGTDTQYF.

This chain uses TRBV19 with TRBJ2-5, with 8 bases fitting TRBD1. The CDR3 spans 15 residues. CDR1 is LNHDA and CDR2 is SQIVND in the germline V gene (reference sequence). V trimming: 5 bases; J trimming: 7 bases; junction bases outside the gene matches: 12. CDR3 residues: CASSPGQGEVGTQYF. The CDR3 DNA is TGTGCCAGTAGTCCTGGACAGGGAGAAGTTGGGACCCAGTACTTC.